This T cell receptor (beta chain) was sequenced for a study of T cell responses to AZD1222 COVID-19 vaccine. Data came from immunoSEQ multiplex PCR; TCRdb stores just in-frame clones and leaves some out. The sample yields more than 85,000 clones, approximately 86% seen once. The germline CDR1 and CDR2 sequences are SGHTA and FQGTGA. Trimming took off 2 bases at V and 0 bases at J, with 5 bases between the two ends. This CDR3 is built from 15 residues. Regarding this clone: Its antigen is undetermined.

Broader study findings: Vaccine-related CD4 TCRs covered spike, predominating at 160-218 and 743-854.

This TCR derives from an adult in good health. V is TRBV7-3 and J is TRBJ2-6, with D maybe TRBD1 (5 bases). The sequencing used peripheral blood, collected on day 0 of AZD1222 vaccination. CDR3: CASSLDSSGANVLTF. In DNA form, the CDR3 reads TGTGCCAGCAGCTTAGACAGCTCTGGGGCCAACGTCCTGACTTTC.